This record looks at one T cell receptor beta chain sequence and its context. Its antigen is as yet unknown. The sample comes from a study of OX40 agonist ivuxolimab in advanced cancers. Whole-study context: Cancers in dose escalation were hepatocellular, melanoma, renal cell and head and neck. Partial responses were recorded for three patients, including one with hepatocellular carcinoma and two with cutaneous melanoma. Study results and limitations: Clonal expansion was seen in CD4+ and CD8+ blood T cells by week 6 at 0.1 to 3.0 mg/kg. Also present in some nonresponders was a low level of normalized T-cell clonal expansion.

The length of the CDR3 is 15 residues. This table comes from immunoSEQ multiplex PCR, and its TCRdb copy is limited to in-frame clones, with some not included. The table lists more than 15,000 clones, 82% of them singletons. The sequencing here drew on CD4+ or CD8+ T cells sorted from blood, taken in a trial of the OX40 agonist ivuxolimab. The sequence came from an adult with an advanced solid tumor such as melanoma, head and neck, liver or kidney cancer. This sequence joins TRBV1 and TRBJ2-5; the table calls TRBD2, which could not be checked here. TRBV1 has pseudogene status. CDR3 nucleotide sequence: TGCACCAGCAGCCATGGACTAGCGGTGGAAGAGACCCAGTACTTC. Translating it yields CTSSHGLAVEETQYF.